This TCR beta chain was sequenced for a study of a mutant IDH1 vaccine in newly diagnosed glioma. As to this clone: What it recognizes is unknown. One end of the junction is discordant with germline, which a read error may explain.

Assay: immunoSEQ multiplex PCR; the TCRdb copy retains only in-frame clones and omits some. This sample has over 30,000 clones, with about 87% found just once. The time point is: week 47, end of study. All doses held 300 ug of mutant IDH1 20-mer peptide, with topical imiquimod. The sequence came from a woman in her 30s with glioma. Sequencing used PBMCs, obtained from a glioma patient whose treatment included an IDH1 peptide vaccine.

The CDR3 DNA is TGTGCTAGCAGCCCCTGTAGGATTTGGGGTGAGACCCAGTACTTC. This encodes CASSPCRIWGETQYF. This chain links TRBV7-7 with TRBJ2-5; D unresolved. Per the germline V gene, CDR1 is SSHAT and CDR2 is FNYEAQ (reference sequence). There are 15 residues in the CDR3.